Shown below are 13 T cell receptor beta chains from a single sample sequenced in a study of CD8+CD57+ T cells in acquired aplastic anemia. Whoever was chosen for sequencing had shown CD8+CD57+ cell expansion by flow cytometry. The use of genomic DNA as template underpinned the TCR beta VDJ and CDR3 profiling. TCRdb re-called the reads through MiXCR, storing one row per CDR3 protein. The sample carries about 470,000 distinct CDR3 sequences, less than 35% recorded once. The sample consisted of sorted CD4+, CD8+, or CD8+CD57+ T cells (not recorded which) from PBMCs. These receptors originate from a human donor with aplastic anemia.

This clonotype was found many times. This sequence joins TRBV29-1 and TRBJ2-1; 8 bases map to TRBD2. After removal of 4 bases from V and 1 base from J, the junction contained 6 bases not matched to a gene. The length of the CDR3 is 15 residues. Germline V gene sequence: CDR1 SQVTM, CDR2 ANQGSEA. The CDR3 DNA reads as TGCAGCGTTGGCGCCCGGGGGGGATCCTACAATGAGCAGTTCTTC. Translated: CSVGARGGSYNEQFF.

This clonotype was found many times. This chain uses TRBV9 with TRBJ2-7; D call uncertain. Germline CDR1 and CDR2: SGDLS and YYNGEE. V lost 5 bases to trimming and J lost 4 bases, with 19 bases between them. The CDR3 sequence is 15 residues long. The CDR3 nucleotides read TGTGCCAGCAGTTTCGAGGCGGCCTCTGTTTACGAGCAGTACTTC. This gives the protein CASSFEAASVYEQYF.

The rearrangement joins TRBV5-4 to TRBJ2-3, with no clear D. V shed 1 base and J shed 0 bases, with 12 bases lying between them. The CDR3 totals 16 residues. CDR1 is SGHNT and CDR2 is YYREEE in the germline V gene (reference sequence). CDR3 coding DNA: TGTGCCAGCAGCTTGTACCAGTCACAAAGCACAGATACGCAGTATTTT. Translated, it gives CASSLYQSQSTDTQYF.

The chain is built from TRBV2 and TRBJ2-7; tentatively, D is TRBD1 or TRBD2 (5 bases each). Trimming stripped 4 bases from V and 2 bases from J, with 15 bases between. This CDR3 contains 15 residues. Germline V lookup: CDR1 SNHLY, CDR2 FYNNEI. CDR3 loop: CASSVRMGRTYEQYF. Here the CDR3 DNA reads TGTGCCAGCAGTGTGAGAATGGGACGAACCTACGAGCAGTACTTC.

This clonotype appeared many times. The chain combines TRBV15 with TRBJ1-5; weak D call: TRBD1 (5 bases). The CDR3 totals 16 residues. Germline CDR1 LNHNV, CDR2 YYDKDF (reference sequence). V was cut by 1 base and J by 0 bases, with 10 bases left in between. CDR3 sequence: CATSRGQGLSNQPQHF. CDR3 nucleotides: TGTGCCACCAGCAGAGGGCAGGGACTTAGCAATCAGCCCCAGCATTTT.

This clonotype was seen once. CDR3 residues: CASKETGSSPLHF. As DNA, the CDR3 is TGTGCCAGTAAAGAGACGGGGAGTTCACCCCTCCACTTT. J is TRBJ1-6 and V is TRBV19; no definite D call. Germline CDR1 is LNHDA and CDR2 is SQIVND (reference sequence). The germline V and J ends were trimmed by 7 bases and 9 bases, with 13 bases remaining between them. This CDR3 region has 13 residues.

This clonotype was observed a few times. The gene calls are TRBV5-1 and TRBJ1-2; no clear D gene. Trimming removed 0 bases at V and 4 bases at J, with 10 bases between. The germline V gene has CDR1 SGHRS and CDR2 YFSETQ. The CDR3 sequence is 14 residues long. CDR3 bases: TGCGCCAGCAGCTTGGGGGCAGGACTCTATGGCTACACCTTC. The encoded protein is CASSLGAGLYGYTF.

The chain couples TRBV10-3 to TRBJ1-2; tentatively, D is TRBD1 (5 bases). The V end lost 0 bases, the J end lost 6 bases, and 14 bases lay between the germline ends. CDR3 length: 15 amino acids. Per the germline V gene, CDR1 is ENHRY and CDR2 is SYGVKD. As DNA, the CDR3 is TGTGCCATCAGTGAGTCGGGGTGGGGGAAAGATGGCTACACCTTC. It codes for CAISESGWGKDGYTF.

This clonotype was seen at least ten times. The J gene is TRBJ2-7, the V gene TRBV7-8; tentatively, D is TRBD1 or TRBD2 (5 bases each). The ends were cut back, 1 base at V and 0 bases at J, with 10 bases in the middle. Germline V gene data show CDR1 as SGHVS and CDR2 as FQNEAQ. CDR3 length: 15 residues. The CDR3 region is CASSLEGRNSYEQYF. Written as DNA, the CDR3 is TGTGCCAGCAGCTTAGAGGGACGCAACTCCTACGAGCAGTACTTC.

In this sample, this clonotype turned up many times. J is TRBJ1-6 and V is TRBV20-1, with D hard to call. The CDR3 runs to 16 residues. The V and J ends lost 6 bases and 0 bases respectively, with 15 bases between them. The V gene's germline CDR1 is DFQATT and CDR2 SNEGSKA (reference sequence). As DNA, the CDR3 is TGCAGTGCCACGGACTTCCTGAGCTCCTATAATTCACCCCTCCACTTT. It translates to CSATDFLSSYNSPLHF.

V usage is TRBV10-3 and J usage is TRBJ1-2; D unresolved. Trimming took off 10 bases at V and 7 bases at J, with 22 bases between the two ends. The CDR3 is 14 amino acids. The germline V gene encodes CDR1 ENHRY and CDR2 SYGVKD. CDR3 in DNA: TGTGCCAGCAGCTACGATGGGTCGGTGCGTGGCTACACCTTC. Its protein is CASSYDGSVRGYTF.

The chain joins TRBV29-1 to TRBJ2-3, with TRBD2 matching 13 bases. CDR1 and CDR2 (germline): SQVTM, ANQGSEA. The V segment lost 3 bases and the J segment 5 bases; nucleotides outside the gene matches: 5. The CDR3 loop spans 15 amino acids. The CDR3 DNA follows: TGCAGCGTTGAGGGGACTAGCGGGATCGGAGATACGCAGTATTTT. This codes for CSVEGTSGIGDTQYF.

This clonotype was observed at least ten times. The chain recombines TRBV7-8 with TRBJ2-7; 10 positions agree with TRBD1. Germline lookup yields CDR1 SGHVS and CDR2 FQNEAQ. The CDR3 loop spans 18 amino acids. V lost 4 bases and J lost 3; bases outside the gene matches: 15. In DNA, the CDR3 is TGTGCCAGCAGCTGGACAGGGGGTAATAGCGGGGTGAACTACGAGCAGTACTTC. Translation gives CASSWTGGNSGVNYEQYF.